This TCR beta chain came from a study of human T cells and chemical hapten exposure. Study overall: Read at 6 days, the patch tests placed 0.01% DPC on the upper back.

TCRdb redid the calling of the RACE reads with MiXCR, one entry per CDR3 protein. The sample holds 120,000 or so distinct CDR3 sequences, roughly 13% seen once. This clonotype was recorded at least ten times. What it recognizes is unknown. This CDR3 is built from 15 residues. The germline V gene encodes CDR1 DFQATT and CDR2 SNEGSKA (reference sequence). J was trimmed by 3 bases and V by 3 bases; bases with no gene match: 5. Broader study findings: No change in TCRs above 1 in 1000 frequency was produced by DPC sensitization.

Time point denoted: pre-sensitization, week 0. Treatment denoted: therapeutic diphenylcyclopropenone sensitization with weekly scalp DPC. The rearrangement links TRBV20-1 to TRBJ2-3, with 11 bases lining up with TRBD2. The material was whole blood, obtained in connection with sensitization to the hapten diphenylcyclopropenone (DPC). This clonotype originated in a woman in her late teens or twenties with alopecia areata. Some clones in this sample may be carry-over from other donors' samples. The CDR3 spells CSASTSGGLTDTQYF. The CDR3 DNA reads as TGCAGTGCTAGTACTAGCGGGGGTTTAACAGATACGCAGTATTTT.